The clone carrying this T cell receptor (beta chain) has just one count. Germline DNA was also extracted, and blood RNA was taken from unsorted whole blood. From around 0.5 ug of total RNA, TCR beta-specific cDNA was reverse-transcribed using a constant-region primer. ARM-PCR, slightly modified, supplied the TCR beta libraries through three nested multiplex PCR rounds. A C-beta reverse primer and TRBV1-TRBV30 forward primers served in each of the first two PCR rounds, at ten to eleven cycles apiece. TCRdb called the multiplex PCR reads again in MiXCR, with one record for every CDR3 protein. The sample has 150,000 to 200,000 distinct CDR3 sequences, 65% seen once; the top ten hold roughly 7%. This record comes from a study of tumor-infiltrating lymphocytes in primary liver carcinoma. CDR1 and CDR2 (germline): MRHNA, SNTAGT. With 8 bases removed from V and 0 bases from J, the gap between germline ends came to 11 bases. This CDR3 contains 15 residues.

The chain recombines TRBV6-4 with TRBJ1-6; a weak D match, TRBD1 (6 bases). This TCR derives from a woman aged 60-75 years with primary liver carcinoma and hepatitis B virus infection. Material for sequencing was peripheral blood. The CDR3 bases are TGTGCCAGCCGGACAGAGAGCTCCTATAATTCACCCCTCCACTTT. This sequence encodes CASRTESSYNSPLHF.